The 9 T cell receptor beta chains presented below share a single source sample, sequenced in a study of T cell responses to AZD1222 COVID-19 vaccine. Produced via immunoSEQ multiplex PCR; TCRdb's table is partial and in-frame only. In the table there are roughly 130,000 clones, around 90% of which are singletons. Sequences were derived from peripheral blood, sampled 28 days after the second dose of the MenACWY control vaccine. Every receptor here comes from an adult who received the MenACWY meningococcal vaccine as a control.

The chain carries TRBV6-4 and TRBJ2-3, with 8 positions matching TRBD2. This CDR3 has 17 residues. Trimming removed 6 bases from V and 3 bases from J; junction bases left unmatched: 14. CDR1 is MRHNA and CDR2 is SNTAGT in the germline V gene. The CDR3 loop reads CASRPAGGGARTDTQYF. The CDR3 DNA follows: TGTGCCAGCAGACCCGCGGGGGGAGGGGCTCGGACAGATACGCAGTATTTT.

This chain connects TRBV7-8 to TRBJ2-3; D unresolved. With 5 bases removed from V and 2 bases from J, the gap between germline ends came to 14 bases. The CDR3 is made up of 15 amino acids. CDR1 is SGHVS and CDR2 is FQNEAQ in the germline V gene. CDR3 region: CASSRERLFTDTQYF. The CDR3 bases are TGTGCCAGCAGCCGAGAACGACTGTTCACAGATACGCAGTATTTT.

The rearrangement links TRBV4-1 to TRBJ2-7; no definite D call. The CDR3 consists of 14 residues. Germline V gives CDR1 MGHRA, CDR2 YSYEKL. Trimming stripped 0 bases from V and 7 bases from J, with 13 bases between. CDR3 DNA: TGCGCCAGCAGCCAAGAAAGGGCCGTGGGGGAGCAGTACTTC. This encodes CASSQERAVGEQYF.

The CDR3 sequence: CASRMGQAEKLFF. The CDR3 DNA is TGTGCCAGCAGAATGGGACAGGCAGAAAAACTGTTTTTT. The V gene is TRBV12-3 or TRBV12-4, the J gene TRBJ1-4; 8 bases match TRBD1. The CDR3 is 13 amino acids. V was clipped by 6 bases and J by 8 bases; unmatched bases: 5.

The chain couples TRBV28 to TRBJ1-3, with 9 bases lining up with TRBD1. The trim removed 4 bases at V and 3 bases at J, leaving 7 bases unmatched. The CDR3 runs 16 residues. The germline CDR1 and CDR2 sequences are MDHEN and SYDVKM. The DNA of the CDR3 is TGTGCCAGCAGTTACTCCGGGACAGGGTATGGAAACACCATATATTTT. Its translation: CASSYSGTGYGNTIYF.

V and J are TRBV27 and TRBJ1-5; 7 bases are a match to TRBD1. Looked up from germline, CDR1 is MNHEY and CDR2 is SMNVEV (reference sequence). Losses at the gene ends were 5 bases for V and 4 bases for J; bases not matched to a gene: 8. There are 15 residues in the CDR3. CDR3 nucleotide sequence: TGTGCCAGCAGTAAGAAGGGGGCGGGAAATCAGCCCCAGCATTTT. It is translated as CASSKKGAGNQPQHF.

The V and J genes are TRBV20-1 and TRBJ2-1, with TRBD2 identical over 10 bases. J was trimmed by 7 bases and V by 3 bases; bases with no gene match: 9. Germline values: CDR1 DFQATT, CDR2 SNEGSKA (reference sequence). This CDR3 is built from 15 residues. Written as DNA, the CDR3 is TGCAGTGCTAGTGGGGCTCTAGCGGGAGTTAATGAGCAGTTCTTC. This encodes CSASGALAGVNEQFF.

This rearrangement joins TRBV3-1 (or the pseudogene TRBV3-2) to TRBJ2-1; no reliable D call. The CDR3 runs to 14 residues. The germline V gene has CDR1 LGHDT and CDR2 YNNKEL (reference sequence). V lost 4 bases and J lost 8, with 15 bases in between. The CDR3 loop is CASSRVGNSHEQFF. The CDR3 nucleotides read TGTGCCAGCAGCCGAGTGGGGAACAGCCATGAGCAGTTCTTC.

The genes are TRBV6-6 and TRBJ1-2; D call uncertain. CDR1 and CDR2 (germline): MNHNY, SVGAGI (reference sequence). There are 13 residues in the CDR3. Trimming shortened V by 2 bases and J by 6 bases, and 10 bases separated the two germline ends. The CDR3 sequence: CASSYAPGNGYTF. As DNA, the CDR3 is TGTGCCAGCAGTTACGCTCCGGGGAATGGCTACACCTTC.